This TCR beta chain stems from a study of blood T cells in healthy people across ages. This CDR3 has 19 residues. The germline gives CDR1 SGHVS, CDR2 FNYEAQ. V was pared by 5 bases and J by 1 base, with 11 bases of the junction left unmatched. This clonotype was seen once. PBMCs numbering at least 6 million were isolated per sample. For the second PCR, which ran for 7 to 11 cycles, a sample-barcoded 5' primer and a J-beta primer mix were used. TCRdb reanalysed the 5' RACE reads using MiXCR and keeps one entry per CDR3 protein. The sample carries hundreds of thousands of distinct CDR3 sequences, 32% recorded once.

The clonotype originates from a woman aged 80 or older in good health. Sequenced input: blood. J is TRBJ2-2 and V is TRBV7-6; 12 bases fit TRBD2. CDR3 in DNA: TGTGCCAGCAGCCCGATAAGACTAGCGGGGGCCCTGAACACCGGGGAGCTGTTTTTT. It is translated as CASSPIRLAGALNTGELFF.